This entry is about one TCR beta chain. These data come from a study of blood T cell repertoires in COVID-19. Study summary: The United States, Italy and Spain supplied acute and convalescent COVID-19 samples. PBMCs, B-cell-depleted T cells, or T cells were the source of the cDNA or gDNA that made up the material.

Original processing methods: Reference gene primers were amplified, and this amplification served to estimate nucleated cell counts. Sequencing was performed with immunoSEQ multiplex PCR; in TCRdb, only in-frame clones are kept and a portion is missing. Clone size and V and J calls were adopted from that table, with D and trimming inferred from the DNA. The sample lists some 99,000 clones, about 85% seen once, with approximately 11% in the top ten. The CDR3 runs to 13 residues. Germline CDR1 SEHNR, CDR2 FQNEAQ (reference sequence). Trimming pared 6 bases from V and 1 base from J, leaving 9 bases between.

Sequencing was performed on peripheral blood. The chain links TRBV7-9 to TRBJ1-1; a possible D gene is TRBD1 (5 bases). The receptor was derived from a woman older than 75 with acute or convalescent COVID-19. CDR3 region: CASSSDRNTEAFF. CDR3 nucleotide sequence: TGTGCCAGCAGTTCCGACAGGAACACTGAAGCTTTCTTT.